The clone carrying this T cell receptor (beta chain) has at least ten counts. This CDR3 spans 14 amino acids. Germline CDR1 DFQATT, CDR2 SNEGSKA (reference sequence). The ends were cut back, 0 bases at V and 11 bases at J, with 14 bases in the middle. Amplifying from RNA transcripts, the study obtained TCR beta CDR3 regions. First-round RT-PCR relied on HTBI primers, and a second-round multiplex PCR came next. TCRdb re-analysed the multiplex PCR reads in MiXCR, keeping a single row per CDR3 protein. The data show 150,000 or so distinct CDR3 sequences, with 35% to 50% seen just once and nearly 9% held by the top ten. This sample is part of a study of Graves' ophthalmopathy and Graves' hyperthyroidism. The overall study: Samples of peripheral blood were obtained at initial diagnosis, prior to treatment of any kind.

Where ophthalmopathy was present, donors had moderate-to-severe activity, CAS ≥3, NOSPECS ≥4 and duration under 3 months. PBMCs were isolated from an approximately 10 ml sample of fresh peripheral blood. Source material: peripheral blood. The chain is built from TRBV20-1 and TRBJ1-6; D uncertain. The clonotype was recovered from a man aged 25-45 years with Graves' ophthalmopathy. The DNA of the CDR3 is TGCAGTGCTAGAGAAGTCAGGATAGGGACACCCCTCCACTTT. Residues: CSAREVRIGTPLHF.